The following is a T cell receptor (beta chain) sequence with its context. The PCR contained 60 Vbeta and 13 Jbeta primers. Clones were read by immunoSEQ multiplex PCR, and TCRdb kept only the in-frame ones, dropping some. This sample has roughly 200,000 clones, with 65% to 85% found just once. This entry belongs to a study of cytomegalovirus exposure and HLA in healthy donors. This CDR3 is 16 amino acids long. The germline V gene has CDR1 SGHKS and CDR2 YYEKEE (reference sequence). V lost 4 bases to trimming and J lost 2 bases; unmatched junction nucleotides: 6. Sequencing was performed on PBMCs. This chain connects TRBV5-5 to TRBJ2-7; 13 nucleotides match TRBD2. The sequence was collected from a female donor in good health and CMV-seronegative. The CDR3 loop reads CASSQGLAGYTYEQYF. DNA for the CDR3: TGTGCCAGCAGCCAGGGACTAGCGGGATACACCTACGAGCAGTACTTC.